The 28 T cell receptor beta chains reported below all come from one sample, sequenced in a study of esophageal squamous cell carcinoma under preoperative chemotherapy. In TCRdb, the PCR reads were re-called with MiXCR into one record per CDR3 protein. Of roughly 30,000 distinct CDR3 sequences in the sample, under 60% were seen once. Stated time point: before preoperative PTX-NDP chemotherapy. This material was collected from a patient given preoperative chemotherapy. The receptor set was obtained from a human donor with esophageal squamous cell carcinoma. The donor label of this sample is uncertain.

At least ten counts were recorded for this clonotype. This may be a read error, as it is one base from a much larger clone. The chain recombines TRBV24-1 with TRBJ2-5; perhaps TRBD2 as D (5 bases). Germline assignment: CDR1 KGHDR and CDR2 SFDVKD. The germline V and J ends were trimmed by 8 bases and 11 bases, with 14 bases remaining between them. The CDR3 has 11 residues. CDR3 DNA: TGTGCCACCACCACCGGGAATGAGCAGTACTTC. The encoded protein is CATTTGNEQYF.

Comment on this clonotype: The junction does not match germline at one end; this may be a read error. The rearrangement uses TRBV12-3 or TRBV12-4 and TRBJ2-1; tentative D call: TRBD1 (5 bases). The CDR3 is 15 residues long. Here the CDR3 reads CASSLTVNSCNEQFF. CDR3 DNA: TGTGCCAGCAGTCTGACAGTGAACTCCTGCAATGAGCAGTTCTTC.

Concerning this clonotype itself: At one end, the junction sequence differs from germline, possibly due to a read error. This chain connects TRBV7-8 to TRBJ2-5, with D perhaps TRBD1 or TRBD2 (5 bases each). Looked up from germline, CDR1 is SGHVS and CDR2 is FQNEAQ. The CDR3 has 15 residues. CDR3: CARGLDGRDQETQYF. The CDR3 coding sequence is TGTGCCAGGGGCTTAGACGGCCGGGACCAAGAGACGCAGTACTTC.

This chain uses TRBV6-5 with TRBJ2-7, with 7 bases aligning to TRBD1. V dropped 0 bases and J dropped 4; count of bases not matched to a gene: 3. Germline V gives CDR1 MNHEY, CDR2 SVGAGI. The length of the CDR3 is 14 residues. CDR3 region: CASSYSLQGYEQYF. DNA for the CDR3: TGTGCCAGCAGTTACTCATTACAGGGGTACGAGCAGTACTTC.

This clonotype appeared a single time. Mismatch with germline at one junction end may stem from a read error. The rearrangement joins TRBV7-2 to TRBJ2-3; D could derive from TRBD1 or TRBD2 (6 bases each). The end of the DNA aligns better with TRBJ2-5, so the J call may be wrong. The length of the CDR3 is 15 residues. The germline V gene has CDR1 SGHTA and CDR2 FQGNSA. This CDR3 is CGTSFGGRDKEIQYF. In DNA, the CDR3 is TGTGGCACGAGCTTCGGGGGCCGTGACAAAGAGATCCAGTACTTC.

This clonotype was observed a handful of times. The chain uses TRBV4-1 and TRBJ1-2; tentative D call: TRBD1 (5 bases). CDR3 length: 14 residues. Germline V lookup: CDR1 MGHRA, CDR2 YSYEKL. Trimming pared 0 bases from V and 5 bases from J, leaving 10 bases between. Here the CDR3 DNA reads TGCGCCAGCAGCCAAGACCCCCACAGGTATGGCTACACCTTC. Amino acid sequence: CASSQDPHRYGYTF.

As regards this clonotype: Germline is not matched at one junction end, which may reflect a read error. Here the CDR3 DNA reads TGTGCCAGCAGCGCCGGATCGGACCTTAGCCCAGAGACCCAGTACTTT. It specifies CASSAGSDLSPETQYF. V gene TRBV7-8 combines with J gene TRBJ2-5; D gene uncertain. This CDR3 region has 16 residues. In germline, CDR1 is SGHVS, CDR2 FQNEAQ.

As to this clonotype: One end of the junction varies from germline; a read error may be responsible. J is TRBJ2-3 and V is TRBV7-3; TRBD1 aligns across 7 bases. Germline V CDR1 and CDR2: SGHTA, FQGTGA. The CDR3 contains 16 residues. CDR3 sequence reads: CASSATGAPVKDTQYF. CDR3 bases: TGTGCCAGCAGCGCCACAGGGGCCCCAGTTAAGGATACCCAGTATTTC.

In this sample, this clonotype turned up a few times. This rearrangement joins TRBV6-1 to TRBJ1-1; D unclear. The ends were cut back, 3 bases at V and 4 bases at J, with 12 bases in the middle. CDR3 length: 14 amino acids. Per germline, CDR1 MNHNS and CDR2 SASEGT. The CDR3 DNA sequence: TGTGCCAGCAGTGATGGAGGGCGGGTCACTGAAGCTTTCTTT. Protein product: CASSDGGRVTEAFF.

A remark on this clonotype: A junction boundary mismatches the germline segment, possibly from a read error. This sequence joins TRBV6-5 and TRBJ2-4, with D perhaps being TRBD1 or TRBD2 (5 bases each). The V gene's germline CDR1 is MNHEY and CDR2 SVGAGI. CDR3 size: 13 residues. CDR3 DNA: TGTGCCAGCAGTTTGGAGGCGCAGGGAATTCAGTATTTC. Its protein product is CASSLEAQGIQYF.

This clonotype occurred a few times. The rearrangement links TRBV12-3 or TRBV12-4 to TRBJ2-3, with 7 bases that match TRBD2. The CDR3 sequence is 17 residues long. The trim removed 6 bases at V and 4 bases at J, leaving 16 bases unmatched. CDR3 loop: CASSPRSSGWRADTQYF. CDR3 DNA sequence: TGTGCCAGCAGCCCCAGATCTAGCGGCTGGCGGGCAGATACGCAGTATTTT.

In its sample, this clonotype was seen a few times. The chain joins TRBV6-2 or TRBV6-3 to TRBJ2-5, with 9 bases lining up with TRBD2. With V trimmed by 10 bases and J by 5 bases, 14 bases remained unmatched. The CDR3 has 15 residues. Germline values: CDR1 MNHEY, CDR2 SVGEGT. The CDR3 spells CATRAGLAPWETQYF. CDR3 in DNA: TGTGCCACCAGGGCGGGACTAGCCCCCTGGGAGACCCAGTACTTC.

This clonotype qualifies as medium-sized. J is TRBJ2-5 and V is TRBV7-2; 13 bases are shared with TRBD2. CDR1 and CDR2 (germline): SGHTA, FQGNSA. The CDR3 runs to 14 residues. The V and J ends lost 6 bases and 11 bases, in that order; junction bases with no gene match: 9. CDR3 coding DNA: TGTGCCAGCAGGCCGACTAGCGGGGGGAATGAGCAGTACTTC. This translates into CASRPTSGGNEQYF.

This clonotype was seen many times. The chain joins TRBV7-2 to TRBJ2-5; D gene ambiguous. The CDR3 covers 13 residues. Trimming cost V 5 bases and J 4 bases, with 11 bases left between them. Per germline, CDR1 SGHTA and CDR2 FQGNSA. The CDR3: CASSPYGRETQYF. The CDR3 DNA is TGTGCCAGCAGCCCGTACGGGCGAGAGACCCAGTACTTC.

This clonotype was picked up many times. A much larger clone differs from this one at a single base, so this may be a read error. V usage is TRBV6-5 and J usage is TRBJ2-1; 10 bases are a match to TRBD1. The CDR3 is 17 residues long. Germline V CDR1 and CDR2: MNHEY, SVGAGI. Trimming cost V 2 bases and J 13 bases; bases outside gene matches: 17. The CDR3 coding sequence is TGTGCCAGCAGTTACGCCTCCCGGGACAGGGGCGCGGAGACCCAGTTCTTC. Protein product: CASSYASRDRGAETQFF.

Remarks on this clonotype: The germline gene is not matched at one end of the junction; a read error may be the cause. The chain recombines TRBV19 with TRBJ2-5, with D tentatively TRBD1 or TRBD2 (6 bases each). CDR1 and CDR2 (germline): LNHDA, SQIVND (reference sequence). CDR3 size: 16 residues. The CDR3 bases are TGTGCCAGTGGGGGGCTCGGGGGCCGTGACGAAGACACCCAGTACTTC. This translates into CASGGLGGRDEDTQYF.

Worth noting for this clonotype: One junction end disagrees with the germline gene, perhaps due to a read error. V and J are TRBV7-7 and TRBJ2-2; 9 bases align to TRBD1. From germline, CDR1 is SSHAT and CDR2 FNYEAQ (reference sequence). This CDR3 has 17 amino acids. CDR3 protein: CASSPRGASGRTGAQFF. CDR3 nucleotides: TGTGCTAGCAGCCCTAGGGGGGCTAGTGGGAGGACAGGGGCGCAGTTTTTT.

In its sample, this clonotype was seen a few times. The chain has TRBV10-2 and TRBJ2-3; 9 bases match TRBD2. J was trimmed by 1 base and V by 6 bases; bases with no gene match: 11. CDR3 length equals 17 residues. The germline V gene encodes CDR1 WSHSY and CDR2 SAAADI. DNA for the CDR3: TGCGCCAGCAGCAGACTAGCGGCAACGTCCCGCACAGATACGCAGTATTTT. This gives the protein CASSRLAATSRTDTQYF.

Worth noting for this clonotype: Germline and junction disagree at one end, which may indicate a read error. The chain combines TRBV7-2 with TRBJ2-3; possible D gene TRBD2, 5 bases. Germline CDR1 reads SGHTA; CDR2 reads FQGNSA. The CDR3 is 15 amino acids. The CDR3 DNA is TGTGCCAGGGGCCTCGCGGGCGGCCGCACAGATACCCAGTATTTC. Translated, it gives CARGLAGGRTDTQYF.

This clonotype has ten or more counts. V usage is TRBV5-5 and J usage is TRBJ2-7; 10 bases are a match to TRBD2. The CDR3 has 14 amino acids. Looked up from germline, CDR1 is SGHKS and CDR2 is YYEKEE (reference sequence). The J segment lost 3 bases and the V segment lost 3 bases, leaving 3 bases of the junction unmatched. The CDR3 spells CASSSPSGSYEQYF. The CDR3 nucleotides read TGTGCCAGCAGCTCCCCTAGCGGGAGCTACGAGCAGTACTTC.

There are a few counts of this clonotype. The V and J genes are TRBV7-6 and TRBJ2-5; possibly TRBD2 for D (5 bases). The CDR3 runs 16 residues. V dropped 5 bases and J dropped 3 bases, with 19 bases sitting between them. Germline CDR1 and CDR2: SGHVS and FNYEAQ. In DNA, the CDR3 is TGTGCCAGCAGCCCCTCGGGATGGCAACCTGAAGAGACCCAGTACTTC. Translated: CASSPSGWQPEETQYF.

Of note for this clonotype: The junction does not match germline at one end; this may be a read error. For the CDR3, the DNA is TGTGCCAGCAGCTTAGGGGGGGTGTCAAGCACAGATACGCAGTATTTC. Translation gives CASSLGGVSSTDTQYF. V gene TRBV7-9 combines with J gene TRBJ2-3; perhaps TRBD2 as D (6 bases). The length of the CDR3 is 16 residues. CDR1 and CDR2 from the germline V gene are SEHNR and FQNEAQ (reference sequence).

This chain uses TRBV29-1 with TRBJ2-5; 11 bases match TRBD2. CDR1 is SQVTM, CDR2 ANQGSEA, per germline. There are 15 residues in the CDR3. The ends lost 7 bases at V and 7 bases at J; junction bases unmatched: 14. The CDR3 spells CSGQVAGGELGTQYF. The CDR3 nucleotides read TGCAGCGGACAGGTAGCGGGAGGGGAGCTGGGGACCCAGTACTTC.

The CDR3 region has the DNA TGTGCCAGCAGCCTGGGTGGCGGGACAGCGAGCACAGAGGCGCAGTTTTTT. It translates to CASSLGGGTASTEAQFF. The V gene is TRBV7-9, the J gene TRBJ2-2, with TRBD1 as a possible D gene (7 bases). Looked up from germline, CDR1 is SEHNR and CDR2 is FQNEAQ (reference sequence). Trimming shortened V by 5 bases and J by 16 bases, and 32 bases separated the two germline ends. This CDR3 contains 17 residues. The full variable domain, completed using reference TRBV7-9 and TRBJ2-2, is DTGVSQNPRHKITKRGQNVTFRCDPISEHNRLYWYRQTLGQGPEFLTYFQNEAQLEKSRLLSDRFSAERPKGSFSTLEIQRTEQGDSAMYLCASSLGGGTASTEAQFFGEGSRLTVL.

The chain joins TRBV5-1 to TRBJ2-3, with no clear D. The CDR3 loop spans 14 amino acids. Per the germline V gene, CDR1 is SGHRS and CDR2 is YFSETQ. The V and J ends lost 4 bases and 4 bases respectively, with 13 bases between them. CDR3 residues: CASSQGISSDTQYF. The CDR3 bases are TGCGCCAGCAGCCAAGGGATTAGTTCAGATACGCAGTATTTT.

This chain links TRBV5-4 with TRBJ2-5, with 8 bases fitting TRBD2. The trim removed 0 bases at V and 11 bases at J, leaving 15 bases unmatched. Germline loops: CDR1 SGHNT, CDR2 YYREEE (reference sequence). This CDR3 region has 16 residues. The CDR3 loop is CASSLGSGSSYNEQYF. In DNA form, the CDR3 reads TGTGCCAGCAGCTTGGGCAGCGGGAGCTCCTACAATGAGCAGTACTTC.

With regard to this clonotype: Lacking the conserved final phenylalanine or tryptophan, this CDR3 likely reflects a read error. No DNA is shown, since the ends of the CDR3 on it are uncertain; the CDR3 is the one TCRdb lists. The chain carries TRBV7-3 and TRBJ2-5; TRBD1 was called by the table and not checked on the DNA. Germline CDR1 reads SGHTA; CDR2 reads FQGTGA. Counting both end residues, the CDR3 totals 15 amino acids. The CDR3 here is CASSPVGVVGETQHS.

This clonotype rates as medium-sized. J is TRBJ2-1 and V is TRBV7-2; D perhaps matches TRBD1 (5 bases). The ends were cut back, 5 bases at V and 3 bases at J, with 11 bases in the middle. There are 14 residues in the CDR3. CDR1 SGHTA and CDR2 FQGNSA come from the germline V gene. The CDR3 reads CASSPREFYNEQFF. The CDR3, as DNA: TGTGCCAGCAGCCCCAGGGAATTCTACAATGAGCAGTTCTTC.